Included here is one T cell receptor beta chain sequence, with context. The antigen it recognizes is unknown. The input lacks base qualities; no much larger clone sits a single base away. Sequencing was performed on an Illumina NovaSeq 6000. Synthesis of TCR cDNA relied on 5'RACE template switching, a step that introduced a universal primer site along with unique molecular identifiers. Priming for cDNA synthesis came from both the TCR alpha and TCR beta constant segments. Library amplification used two PCR steps, and the second PCR step added sample barcodes and sequencing adapters. Sequencing of the libraries was done on either Illumina HiSeq 2500 (2x100 bp) or NovaSeq (2x150 bp). On the authors' methods: Reads were demultiplexed and collapsed into UMI consensus sequences with MIGEC, and V(D)J alignment was performed with MiXCR. Using edgeR on replicate PBMC samples, clonotypes were called vaccine-responding if FDR was below 0.01 and the log2 fold change was above 5 up to day 15. Bulk clonotypes were assigned CD4 or CD8 identity according to which sequenced CD4 or CD8 repertoire held them at higher abundance. TCRdb handled the public reads itself, with Q25 trimming in fastp and clone calling in MiXCR, and kept productive beta chains. Each entry merges the rows of one CDR3 protein and shows their most common DNA and genes. The V and J calls were not made by the authors but by TCRdb's processing. The sample table holds about 340,000 distinct CDR3 sequences, of which 9.5% to 15% were seen once. The biggest ten clones account for roughly 3.1% of the sample.

The sample's treatment or condition label, in plain terms: live attenuated yellow fever vaccine strain. A standard Ficoll-Paque protocol was used to isolate PBMCs from peripheral blood. CD4 and CD8 T-cell fractions were isolated with Dynabeads CD4 and CD8 positive selection kits. TriZol was used to extract RNA from bulk PBMCs, from CD4 and CD8 fractions, and from dextramer-positive and dextramer-negative fractions. These data are taken from a study of T cells after yellow fever vaccination (dated by TCRdb to the late 2010s). General notes on the study: Libraries from fractions with low cell numbers were prepared with the SMART-Seq v4 Ultra Low Input RNA kit. Blood samples were taken at several timepoints before and after primary and secondary immunization, and bulk PBMC replicates and cell subsets were isolated. Two healthy male donors, one aged 18 to 29 and one aged 30 to 40 years, were included in the cohort. To follow T-cell clones before and after primary and booster YFV17D yellow fever vaccination, bulk TCR alpha and beta repertoires were sequenced over time.

V is shortened by 7 bases, J by 4 bases, and the region joining them spans 11 bases. Its CDR3 holds 13 amino acids, cysteine through phenylalanine. CDR3 DNA is the only sequence kept; it has 39 bases, read in frame from the first base. CDR1 and CDR2, per the germline V gene, are MNHEY and SVGEGT. Findings and caveats that apply to the study as a whole: A small share of clonotypes was detected in both CD4 and CD8 compartments, with the overlap likely arising from convergent recombination. Most clones expanded after primary vaccination were re-detected after the booster (around 96% of CD4 and about 88% of CD8), suggesting broad memory maintenance. The study included only a couple of donors, which limits how far the findings can be generalized. Because abundant contaminating clonotypes from the bulk population could be contained in FACS-sorted repertoires, computational filtering was required. Compared with the primary T-cell response, the secondary T-cell response was faster but weaker, reaching its peak on day 5 rather than on day 15.

This sample comprised CD4+ T cells sorted from PBMCs, obtained 15 days after the yellow fever booster vaccination. The TCR comes from a man aged 18 to 30 who received the YFV17D yellow fever vaccine. The V and J genes are TRBV6-2 or TRBV6-3 and TRBJ1-5; a weak D assignment points to TRBD1 (6 bases agree). The DNA reads TGTGCCAGCATGGACAGCGGAAATCAGCCCCAGCATTTT. Its amino acids are CASMDSGNQPQHF.